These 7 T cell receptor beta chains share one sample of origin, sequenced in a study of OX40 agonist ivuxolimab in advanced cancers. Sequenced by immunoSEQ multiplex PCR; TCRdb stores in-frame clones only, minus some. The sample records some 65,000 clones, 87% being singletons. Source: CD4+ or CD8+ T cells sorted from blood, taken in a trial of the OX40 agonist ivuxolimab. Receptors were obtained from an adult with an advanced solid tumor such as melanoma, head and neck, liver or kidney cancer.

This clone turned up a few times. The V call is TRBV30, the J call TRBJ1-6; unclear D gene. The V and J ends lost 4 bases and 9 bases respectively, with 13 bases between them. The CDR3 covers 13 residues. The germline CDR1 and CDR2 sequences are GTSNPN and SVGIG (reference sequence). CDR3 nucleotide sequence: TGTGCCTGGACGGGAATTGTCGGTTCACCCCTCCACTTT. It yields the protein CAWTGIVGSPLHF. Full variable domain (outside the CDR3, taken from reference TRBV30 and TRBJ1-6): SQTIHQWPATLVQPVGSPLSLECTVEGTSNPNLYWYRQAAGRGLQLLFYSVGIGQISSEVPQNLSASRPQDRQFILSSKKLLLSDSGFYLCAWTGIVGSPLHFGNGTRLTVT.

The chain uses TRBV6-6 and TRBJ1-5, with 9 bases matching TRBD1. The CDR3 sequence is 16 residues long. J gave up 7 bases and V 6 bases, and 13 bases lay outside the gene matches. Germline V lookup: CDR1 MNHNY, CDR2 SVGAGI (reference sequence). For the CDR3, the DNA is TGTGCCAGCAGCCCAAGGGGACAGGGCCAGGGGCAGCCCCAGCATTTT. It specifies CASSPRGQGQGQPQHF.

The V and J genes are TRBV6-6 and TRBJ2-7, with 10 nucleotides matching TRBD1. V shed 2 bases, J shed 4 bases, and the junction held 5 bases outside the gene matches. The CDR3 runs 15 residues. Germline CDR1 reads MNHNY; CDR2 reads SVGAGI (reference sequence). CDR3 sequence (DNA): TGTGCCAGCAGTTACCTCGGGACAGGGGCATACGAGCAGTACTTC. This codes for CASSYLGTGAYEQYF.

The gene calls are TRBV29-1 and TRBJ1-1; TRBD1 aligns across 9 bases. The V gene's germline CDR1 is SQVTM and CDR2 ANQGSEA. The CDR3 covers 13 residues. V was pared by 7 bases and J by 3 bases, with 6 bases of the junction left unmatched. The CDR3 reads CSGQQGAHTEAFF. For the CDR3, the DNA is TGCAGCGGTCAACAGGGGGCCCACACTGAAGCTTTCTTT. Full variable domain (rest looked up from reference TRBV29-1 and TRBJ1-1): SAVISQKPSRDICQRGTSLTIQCQVDSQVTMMFWYRQQPGQSLTLIATANQGSEATYESGFVIDKFPISRPNLTFSTLTVSNMSPEDSSIYLCSGQQGAHTEAFFGQGTRLTVV.

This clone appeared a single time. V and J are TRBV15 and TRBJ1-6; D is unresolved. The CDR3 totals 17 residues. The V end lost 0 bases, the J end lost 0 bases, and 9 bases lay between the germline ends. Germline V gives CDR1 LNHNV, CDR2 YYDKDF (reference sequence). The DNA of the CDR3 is TGTGCCACCAGCAGAGACCCCACCAGCTCCTATAATTCACCCCTCCACTTT. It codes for CATSRDPTSSYNSPLHF.

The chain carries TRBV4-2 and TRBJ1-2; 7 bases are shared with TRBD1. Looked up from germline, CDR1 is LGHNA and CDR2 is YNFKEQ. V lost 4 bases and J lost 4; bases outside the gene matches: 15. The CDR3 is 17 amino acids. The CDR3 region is CASSPAGQFSGGYGYTF. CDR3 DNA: TGTGCCAGCAGCCCGGCGGGACAGTTCTCCGGAGGCTATGGCTACACCTTC.

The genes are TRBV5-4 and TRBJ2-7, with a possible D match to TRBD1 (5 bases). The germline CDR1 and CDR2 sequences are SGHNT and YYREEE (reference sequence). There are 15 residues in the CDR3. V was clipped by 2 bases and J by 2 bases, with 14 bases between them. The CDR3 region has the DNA TGTGCCAGCAGCTTATGGCCAGGGCGCACCTACGAGCAGTACTTC. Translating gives CASSLWPGRTYEQYF.